Presented here are 26 T cell receptor beta chains from one specimen sequenced in a study of shared clonotypes between healthy human individuals (dated by TCRdb to between 2020 and 2021). Library preparation used the immunoSEQ multiplex PCR assay. Here the immuneACCESS table is served through TCRdb, limited to in-frame sequences with V and J called. Missing clones are a known gap in these copies; in checked studies unresolved V genes cover under half, and the rest lacks a known reason. The table for this sample lists approximately 350,000 clones; roughly 70% of them were counted only once. The top ten clonotypes cover 10% of the sample. Material: memory CD4+ T cells sorted from blood. The sample's cell subset or site label is to be understood as: CD45RA-negative fraction. Every receptor here comes from a man aged 25-40 years in good health.

A few counts support this clone. The chain carries TRBV19 and TRBJ2-7; TRBD1 matches at 7 bases. The CDR3 spans 12 residues. Trimming cost V 10 bases and J 4 bases; bases outside gene matches: 7. The germline V gene encodes CDR1 LNHDA and CDR2 SQIVND (reference sequence). Here the CDR3 DNA reads TGTGCCACCCGACAGGGACGGTACGAGCAGTACTTC. Translation gives CATRQGRYEQYF. The full variable domain, with the rest looked up from reference TRBV19 and TRBJ2-7, is DGGITQSPKYLFRKEGQNVTLSCEQNLNHDAMYWYRQDPGQGLRLIYYSQIVNDFQKGDIAEGYSVSREKKESFPLTVTSAQKNPTAFYLCATRQGRYEQYFGPGTRLTVT.

The gene calls are TRBV7-9 and TRBJ2-1; D possibly corresponds to TRBD2 (5 bases). V lost 6 bases and J lost 12, with 15 bases in between. The CDR3 totals 12 residues. Germline V gene lookup returns CDR1 SEHNR and CDR2 FQNEAQ (reference sequence). Here the CDR3 DNA reads TGTGCCAGCAGACCTAGCCGCCCTGGGCAGTTCTTC. It is translated as CASRPSRPGQFF.

The chain employs TRBV7-2 and TRBJ1-2; no reliable D call. This CDR3 is built from 14 residues. V lost 7 bases to trimming and J lost 7 bases, with 19 bases between them. The germline CDR1 and CDR2 sequences are SGHTA and FQGNSA. The CDR3 reads CASTSGRTVFGYTF. The CDR3 DNA reads as TGTGCCAGCACGTCCGGGCGGACGGTTTTTGGCTACACCTTC.

This chain joins TRBV28 and TRBJ2-7; possibly TRBD2 for D (6 bases). The ends were cut back, 3 bases at V and 5 bases at J, with 14 bases in the middle. Germline CDR1 is MDHEN and CDR2 is SYDVKM. CDR3 length: 14 amino acids. Here the CDR3 DNA reads TGTGCCAGCAGTTTCTCCGGGGGACGGGACGAGCAGTACTTC. Amino acids: CASSFSGGRDEQYF.

This clone turned up a few times. This sample includes further DNA sequences coding for the same CDR3. The chain carries TRBV11-2 and TRBJ2-7; TRBD2 matches at 11 bases. V dropped 4 bases and J dropped 4; count of bases not matched to a gene: 3. The germline gives CDR1 SGHAT, CDR2 FQNNGV. The CDR3 extends over 14 amino acids. The CDR3 here is CASSSTSGRYEQYF. The CDR3 coding sequence is TGTGCCAGCAGCTCTACTAGCGGGAGATACGAGCAGTACTTC.

The chain carries TRBV19 and TRBJ1-1; the match to TRBD1 covers 9 bases. There are 14 residues in the CDR3. J gave up 0 bases and V 11 bases, and 7 bases lay outside the gene matches. The germline V gene has CDR1 LNHDA and CDR2 SQIVND (reference sequence). This CDR3 is CASRDRAMNTEAFF. In nucleotides, the CDR3 is TGTGCCTCCCGGGACAGGGCAATGAACACTGAAGCTTTCTTT.

The rearrangement links TRBV6-1 to TRBJ2-3; D possibly corresponds to TRBD1 (5 bases). CDR1 MNHNS and CDR2 SASEGT come from the germline V gene. Trimming shortened V by 7 bases and J by 0 bases, and 14 bases separated the two germline ends. The CDR3 runs to 15 residues. The CDR3 coding sequence is TGTGCCAGCACCAGGGTCCTGACTAGCACAGATACGCAGTATTTT. Translating it yields CASTRVLTSTDTQYF.

The chain is built from TRBV20-1 and TRBJ2-3; D is unresolved. Trimming shortened V by 0 bases and J by 10 bases, and 8 bases separated the two germline ends. Per germline, CDR1 DFQATT and CDR2 SNEGSKA (reference sequence). This CDR3 has 11 residues. The CDR3 DNA is TGCAGTGCTAGAGAACAGACACCGCAGTATTTT. Translation gives CSAREQTPQYF.

The J gene is TRBJ2-6, the V gene TRBV27; maybe TRBD1 (6 bases). The CDR3 consists of 17 residues. Germline V CDR1 and CDR2: MNHEY, SMNVEV (reference sequence). Trimming pared 7 bases from V and 0 bases from J, leaving 16 bases between. DNA of the CDR3: TGTGCCAGCAAGGCGAATGGGGGCGGCTCTGGGGCCAACGTCCTGACTTTC. Translation gives CASKANGGGSGANVLTF. Full variable domain (outside the CDR3, taken from reference TRBV27 and TRBJ2-6): EAQVTQNPRYLITVTGKKLTVTCSQNMNHEYMSWYRQDPGLGLRQIYYSMNVEVTDKGDVPEGYKVSRKEKRNFPLILESPSPNQTSLYFCASKANGGGSGANVLTFGAGSRLTVL.

The chain recombines TRBV6-6 with TRBJ2-7; 7 bases are a match to TRBD1. Looked up from germline, CDR1 is MNHNY and CDR2 is SVGAGI (reference sequence). V was pared by 4 bases and J by 4 bases, with 7 bases of the junction left unmatched. This CDR3 spans 14 amino acids. In nucleotides, the CDR3 is TGTGCCAGCAGTTTGGGGACAGAGTATTACGAGCAGTACTTC. Protein product: CASSLGTEYYEQYF.

The chain couples TRBV2 to TRBJ2-7; the D gene could be TRBD1 or TRBD2 (7 bases each). The CDR3 is made up of 12 amino acids. The ends were cut back, 5 bases at V and 7 bases at J, with 12 bases in the middle. The V gene's germline CDR1 is SNHLY and CDR2 FYNNEI. Written as DNA, the CDR3 is TGTGCCAGCAGTCCCCAGGGGGGGGAGCAGTACTTC. Translation: CASSPQGGEQYF. Drawing the rest from reference TRBV2 and TRBJ2-7, the complete variable domain is EPEVTQTPSHQVTQMGQEVILRCVPISNHLYFYWYRQILGQKVEFLVSFYNNEISEKSEIFDDQFSVERPDGSNFTLKIRSTKLEDSAMYFCASSPQGGEQYFGPGTRLTVT.

This clone was observed a single time. The V and J genes are TRBV28 and TRBJ1-2, with 7 bases identical to TRBD1. With 6 bases clipped from V and 8 bases from J, the junction kept 9 bases outside the gene matches. This CDR3 is built from 13 residues. Germline-derived CDR1 and CDR2 are MDHEN and SYDVKM. CDR3 loop: CASSQGTAVGYTF. The CDR3 DNA reads TGTGCCAGCAGCCAGGGGACAGCGGTGGGCTACACCTTC.

This clone was counted a few times. The chain employs TRBV4-3 and TRBJ2-7; possibly TRBD1 or TRBD2 for D (6 bases each). Trimming removed 1 base at V and 4 bases at J, with 17 bases between. Germline CDR1 and CDR2: LGHNA and YSLEER. CDR3 length: 16 residues. CDR3 DNA sequence: TGCGCCAGCAGCCAAGGCGGGGTCGGGGGCGAGTACGAGCAGTACTTC. It yields the protein CASSQGGVGGEYEQYF.

The rearrangement links TRBV6-5 to TRBJ1-5; TRBD1 matches at 7 bases. Per the germline V gene, CDR1 is MNHEY and CDR2 is SVGAGI. The CDR3 totals 13 residues. Germline trimming cut 7 bases from V and 4 bases from J; bases unmatched to any gene: 4. The chain's CDR3 is CASTTGENQPQHF. DNA of the CDR3: TGTGCCAGCACTACAGGGGAAAATCAGCCCCAGCATTTT.

The chain couples TRBV7-9 to TRBJ2-1, with D perhaps given as TRBD1 or TRBD2 (5 bases each). The CDR3 spans 15 residues. The V end lost 5 bases, the J end lost 0 bases, and 11 bases lay between the germline ends. The germline V gene has CDR1 SEHNR and CDR2 FQNEAQ (reference sequence). The CDR3 DNA is TGTGCCAGCAGCCAAGAGGGGAGCTCCTACAATGAGCAGTTCTTC. The encoded protein is CASSQEGSSYNEQFF.

The gene calls are TRBV10-3 and TRBJ2-3; the match to TRBD2 covers 13 bases. With 3 bases clipped from V and 4 bases from J, the junction kept 7 bases outside the gene matches. This CDR3 has 17 amino acids. CDR1 is ENHRY and CDR2 is SYGVKD in the germline V gene. The chain's CDR3 is CAISEPGLAGFADTQYF. CDR3 coding DNA: TGTGCCATCAGTGAACCGGGACTAGCGGGATTTGCAGATACGCAGTATTTT.

At least ten counts were recorded for this clone. The same CDR3 arises from other DNA sequences in this sample as well. J is TRBJ2-3 and V is TRBV5-1; D possibly corresponds to TRBD2 (5 bases). The CDR3 runs 15 residues. Trimming removed 0 bases from V and 2 bases from J, with 10 bases in between. CDR1 and CDR2 from the germline V gene are SGHRS and YFSETQ. CDR3 in DNA: TGCGCCAGCAGCTTGGCTCGCGGGCACACAGATACGCAGTATTTT. The encoded protein is CASSLARGHTDTQYF.

The gene calls are TRBV6-1 and TRBJ2-7; either TRBD1 or TRBD2 may supply D (5 bases each). The CDR3 is made up of 14 amino acids. Germline V gene sequence: CDR1 MNHNS, CDR2 SASEGT. The V and J ends lost 2 bases and 0 bases respectively, with 8 bases between them. The CDR3 loop reads CASSEPGTSYEQYF. The CDR3 DNA is TGTGCCAGCAGTGAACCCGGGACCTCCTACGAGCAGTACTTC.

This clone was observed a few times. This sequence joins TRBV18 and TRBJ2-1, with 7 bases matching TRBD2. This CDR3 has 16 residues. J lost 7 bases, V lost 1 base, and 10 bases had no gene match. The germline CDR1 and CDR2 sequences are KGHSH and LQKENI. Here the CDR3 DNA reads TGTGCCAGCTCACCACAAGGCGGGAGAGAGTTGAATGAGCAGTTCTTC. It translates to CASSPQGGRELNEQFF.

CDR3 residues: CASSEALLWTQNQPQHF. The CDR3 coding sequence is TGTGCCAGCAGTGAAGCGCTTCTCTGGACACAGAATCAGCCCCAGCATTTT. The V call is TRBV2, the J call TRBJ1-5, with TRBD1 as a possible D gene (5 bases). The germline gives CDR1 SNHLY, CDR2 FYNNEI. Deletions cut 0 bases from V and 4 bases from J, with 16 bases between. The CDR3 extends over 17 amino acids.

The rearrangement uses TRBV5-1 and TRBJ2-1, with TRBD1 as a possible D gene (6 bases). Trimming left V 7 bases short and J 4 bases short, with 12 bases between. Germline CDR1 SGHRS, CDR2 YFSETQ. The CDR3 length is 13 residues. CDR3 sequence reads: CASRQDLYNEQFF. The DNA for the CDR3 is TGCGCCAGCCGACAGGACCTATACAATGAGCAGTTCTTC.

This clone was seen ten or more times. The CDR3: CASSPGGRDQPQHF. CDR3 sequence (DNA): TGTGCCAGCAGCCCCGGGGGGAGGGATCAGCCCCAGCATTTT. The rearrangement joins TRBV7-8 to TRBJ1-5; tentative D call: TRBD1 (5 bases). Germline values: CDR1 SGHVS, CDR2 FQNEAQ. V lost 5 bases and J 5 bases, leaving 13 bases between the germline ends. This CDR3 contains 14 residues.

The rearrangement joins TRBV10-2 to TRBJ2-2; no clear D. CDR1 and CDR2 from the germline V gene are WSHSY and SAAADI. The length of the CDR3 is 13 residues. V lost 3 bases to trimming and J lost 6 bases, with 8 bases between them. The DNA for the CDR3 is TGCGCCAGCAGTGATGGCCCGTCCGGGGAGCTGTTTTTT. Protein: CASSDGPSGELFF.

The V gene is TRBV6-6, the J gene TRBJ1-3; D is undetermined. Trimming pared 9 bases from V and 4 bases from J, leaving 7 bases between. The length of the CDR3 is 11 residues. CDR1 is MNHNY, CDR2 SVGAGI, per germline (reference sequence). CDR3: CASKTGNTIYF. DNA for the CDR3: TGTGCCAGTAAGACGGGAAACACCATATATTTT.

The chain carries TRBV5-1 and TRBJ1-2, with D maybe TRBD1 (5 bases). Germline V CDR1 and CDR2: SGHRS, YFSETQ. The ends were cut back, 4 bases at V and 0 bases at J, with 10 bases in the middle. The CDR3 totals 14 residues. CDR3 sequence reads: CASSPLTANYGYTF. CDR3 sequence (DNA): TGCGCCAGCAGCCCGCTGACAGCTAACTATGGCTACACCTTC.

J is TRBJ2-2 and V is TRBV13; TRBD2 aligns across 14 bases. The germline CDR1 and CDR2 sequences are PRHDT and FYEKMQ (reference sequence). V shed 5 bases, J shed 7 bases, and the junction held 3 bases outside the gene matches. The CDR3 is 15 residues long. The CDR3 nucleotides read TGTGCCAGCAGCAGGACTAGCGGGAGGCACGGGGAGCTGTTTTTT. Translating it yields CASSRTSGRHGELFF.